One and the same sample provided the 29 T cell receptor beta chains below, sequenced in a study of cytomegalovirus exposure and HLA in healthy donors. Only in-frame clones appear in the TCRdb table, and some are missing; sequencing was by immunoSEQ multiplex PCR. The data show just over 65,000 clones, approximately 97% seen once. Sequences were obtained from PBMCs. Receptors originate from a woman in her late teens or twenties in good health and CMV-seropositive.

The rearrangement links TRBV7-8 to TRBJ1-5, with 7 bases lining up with TRBD1. Germline-derived CDR1 and CDR2 are SGHVS and FQNEAQ. This CDR3 has 15 residues. Losses at the gene ends were 5 bases for V and 4 bases for J; bases not matched to a gene: 8. CDR3 residues: CASSIWDSDNQPQHF. DNA for the CDR3: TGTGCCAGCAGCATTTGGGACAGCGATAATCAGCCCCAGCATTTT.

The V gene is TRBV6-5, the J gene TRBJ1-1; D may be TRBD1 (5 bases). This CDR3 contains 14 residues. The germline V gene encodes CDR1 MNHEY and CDR2 SVGAGI. Trimming left V 7 bases short and J 3 bases short, with 15 bases between. CDR3 region: CASTSDRYDTEAFF. CDR3 DNA: TGTGCCAGCACCTCCGACAGATACGACACTGAAGCTTTCTTT.

The chain joins TRBV19 to TRBJ2-3; 8 nucleotides line up with TRBD1. V lost 4 bases, J lost 2 bases, and 5 bases stayed unmatched. The germline V gene has CDR1 LNHDA and CDR2 SQIVND (reference sequence). This CDR3 has 15 residues. Here the CDR3 reads CASSKGQGHTDTQYF. CDR3 nucleotides: TGTGCCAGTAGTAAAGGACAGGGACACACAGATACGCAGTATTTT.

The V call is TRBV9, the J call TRBJ2-1; 11 bases are shared with TRBD2. Germline-derived CDR1 and CDR2 are SGDLS and YYNGEE. The CDR3 is made up of 16 amino acids. The ends lost 0 bases at V and 4 bases at J; junction bases unmatched: 3. Here the CDR3 DNA reads TGTGCCAGCAGCGTAGAGGGGACTAGCGGTTACAATGAGCAGTTCTTC. Amino acids: CASSVEGTSGYNEQFF.

The J gene is TRBJ1-2, the V gene TRBV7-9; 8 bases match TRBD1. CDR1 and CDR2 (germline): SEHNR, FQNEAQ (reference sequence). The junction had 14 bases not matched to a gene; V was cut back by 4 bases and J by 4 bases. CDR3 length: 17 residues. The CDR3: CASSSPSIQGAGYGYTF. CDR3 bases: TGTGCCAGCAGCTCACCTTCGATTCAGGGGGCAGGCTATGGCTACACCTTC. The full variable domain, with the rest looked up from reference TRBV7-9 and TRBJ1-2, is DTGVSQNPRHKITKRGQNVTFRCDPISEHNRLYWYRQTLGQGPEFLTYFQNEAQLEKSRLLSDRFSAERPKGSFSTLEIQRTEQGDSAMYLCASSSPSIQGAGYGYTFGSGTRLTVV.

The chain is built from TRBV28 and TRBJ2-1; 11 bases agree with TRBD2. CDR1 is MDHEN and CDR2 is SYDVKM in the germline V gene. After removal of 5 bases from V and 6 bases from J, the junction contained 9 bases not matched to a gene. CDR3 length equals 16 residues. The CDR3 DNA reads TGTGCCAGCAGTCCCCTAGGGACTAGCGGTCGCAATGAGCAGTTCTTC. Amino acids: CASSPLGTSGRNEQFF.

V and J are TRBV10-3 and TRBJ2-7; TRBD2 aligns across 15 bases. There are 20 residues in the CDR3. The trim removed 5 bases at V and 4 bases at J, leaving 18 bases unmatched. Germline V gives CDR1 ENHRY, CDR2 SYGVKD. The CDR3 spells CAISPYKSGLAGGPGYEQYF. The CDR3 DNA sequence: TGTGCCATCAGTCCCTACAAATCCGGACTAGCGGGAGGGCCAGGGTACGAGCAGTACTTC.

The chain links TRBV9 to TRBJ2-1; 8 nucleotides agree with TRBD2. Germline V gives CDR1 SGDLS, CDR2 YYNGEE. J lost 10 bases, V lost 0 bases, and 12 bases had no gene match. This CDR3 has 16 amino acids. CDR3 coding DNA: TGTGCCAGCAGCGTAGAAGGGACTAGAGTGGTGGACGAGCAGTTCTTC. Translation: CASSVEGTRVVDEQFF.

The table lists this clone with a count of one. This chain connects TRBV2 to TRBJ2-1; D call uncertain. The CDR3 has 16 residues. The ends were cut back, 5 bases at V and 0 bases at J, with 14 bases in the middle. Per germline, CDR1 SNHLY and CDR2 FYNNEI. CDR3 DNA sequence: TGTGCCAGCAGTCAGACCCTAGGTGGCTCCTACAATGAGCAGTTCTTC. Residues: CASSQTLGGSYNEQFF. Using reference TRBV2 and TRBJ2-1 for the parts outside the CDR3, the full variable domain is EPEVTQTPSHQVTQMGQEVILRCVPISNHLYFYWYRQILGQKVEFLVSFYNNEISEKSEIFDDQFSVERPDGSNFTLKIRSTKLEDSAMYFCASSQTLGGSYNEQFFGPGTRLTVL.

The sample holds one count of this clone. The chain combines TRBV2 with TRBJ2-7; D possibly corresponds to TRBD2 (5 bases). The germline V gene has CDR1 SNHLY and CDR2 FYNNEI. The CDR3 consists of 14 residues. The V end lost 6 bases, the J end lost 1 base, and 13 bases lay between the germline ends. The CDR3 protein is CASRVSGDSYEQYF. DNA of the CDR3: TGTGCCAGCAGGGTAAGCGGAGATTCCTACGAGCAGTACTTC.

Concerning this clone: Without the conserved terminal phenylalanine or tryptophan, this CDR3 likely stems from a read error. The DNA is omitted, as the CDR3 cannot be located on it reliably, and the CDR3 follows TCRdb's listing. CDR3: CASSGVRGVS. The V call is TRBV2, the J call TRBJ1-1; the table gives TRBD1 as D, unverified against the DNA. Germline values: CDR1 SNHLY, CDR2 FYNNEI. Termini included, the CDR3 measures 10 amino acids.

The chain carries TRBV6-5 and TRBJ2-2; D may be TRBD2 (6 bases). Germline CDR1 MNHEY, CDR2 SVGAGI. The CDR3 is 15 residues long. V gave up 7 bases and J gave up 2 bases, with 14 bases separating them. CDR3 sequence: CASTLSGLNTGELFF. The CDR3 DNA reads TGTGCCAGCACCCTTAGCGGTCTCAACACCGGGGAGCTGTTTTTT.

The chain recombines TRBV7-3 with TRBJ2-3, with 7 nucleotides matching TRBD1. The CDR3 runs 15 residues. Germline V gives CDR1 SGHTA, CDR2 FQGTGA. The V gene end was trimmed by 5 bases and the J gene end by 0 bases; junction bases not matched to a gene: 5. The CDR3 is CASSQDRASTDTQYF. The DNA of the CDR3 is TGTGCCAGCAGCCAAGACAGGGCTAGCACAGATACGCAGTATTTT.

This clone appeared a single time. This chain uses TRBV5-4 with TRBJ1-1; 9 bases are shared with TRBD1. With V trimmed by 4 bases and J by 0 bases, 7 bases remained unmatched. The germline V gene encodes CDR1 SGHNT and CDR2 YYREEE (reference sequence). The CDR3 has 16 residues. The CDR3 nucleotides are TGTGCCAGCAGCCCAGGGACAGGGCGCATGAACACTGAAGCTTTCTTT. Translation gives CASSPGTGRMNTEAFF.

The V call is TRBV6-5, the J call TRBJ2-1; D is undetermined. The length of the CDR3 is 11 residues. V was clipped by 5 bases and J by 6 bases, with 5 bases between them. The germline V gene encodes CDR1 MNHEY and CDR2 SVGAGI. CDR3 DNA sequence: TGTGCCAGCAGTCAACTCAATGAGCAGTTCTTC. Protein sequence: CASSQLNEQFF.

This chain connects TRBV6-1 to TRBJ2-5; D unclear. The germline V and J ends were trimmed by 4 bases and 2 bases, with 8 bases remaining between them. Germline-derived CDR1 and CDR2 are MNHNS and SASEGT. The CDR3 is 13 residues long. The CDR3 region is CASSVEQQETQYF. CDR3 bases: TGTGCCAGCAGTGTAGAACAGCAAGAGACCCAGTACTTC.

The chain combines TRBV18 with TRBJ2-5; 9 positions match TRBD1. Germline V CDR1 and CDR2: KGHSH, LQKENI. V shed 3 bases and J 4 bases; nucleotides not matched to a gene: 6. The CDR3 contains 15 residues. The CDR3 bases are TGTGCCAGCTCACCGGGGACAGGGATCGGAGAGACCCAGTACTTC. This translates into CASSPGTGIGETQYF.

A note on this clone: Mismatch with germline at one junction end may stem from a read error. The genes are TRBV7-7 and TRBJ2-1; TRBD1 agrees at 8 bases. This CDR3 has 14 residues. Germline V gives CDR1 SSHAT, CDR2 FNYEAQ (reference sequence). In DNA, the CDR3 is TGTGCTAGCAGCTACGGGACAGGTATTGATGAGCAGTTCTTC. It is translated as CASSYGTGIDEQFF.

This clone was detected only once. The genes are TRBV6-1 and TRBJ1-5; 8 positions agree with TRBD1. Losses at the gene ends were 2 bases for V and 2 bases for J; bases not matched to a gene: 2. The CDR3 sequence is 15 residues long. Germline CDR1 and CDR2: MNHNS and SASEGT. CDR3 coding DNA: TGTGCCAGCAGTGAAACAGGGGGAGGCAATCAGCCCCAGCATTTT. As protein: CASSETGGGNQPQHF.

CDR3 in DNA: TGTGCCAGCAGTACCTACGGAGGGACCTACAATGAGCAGTTCTTC. It is translated as CASSTYGGTYNEQFF. The rearrangement joins TRBV2 to TRBJ2-1; TRBD2 might be the D (6 bases). Germline V CDR1 and CDR2: SNHLY, FYNNEI. The CDR3 totals 15 residues. V was cut by 5 bases and J by 2 bases, with 13 bases left in between.

This chain joins TRBV6-1 and TRBJ2-7; the D gene is possibly TRBD1 (6 bases). This CDR3 has 14 amino acids. V lost 1 base, J lost 5 bases, and 12 bases lay in between. The germline gives CDR1 MNHNS, CDR2 SASEGT. CDR3 sequence: CASSEVWTDHEQYF. DNA of the CDR3: TGTGCCAGCAGTGAAGTTTGGACAGACCACGAGCAGTACTTC.

The rearrangement links TRBV30 to TRBJ1-2; no reliable D call. From germline, CDR1 is GTSNPN and CDR2 SVGIG (reference sequence). CDR3 length: 14 amino acids. V was cut by 4 bases and J by 0 bases, with 12 bases left in between. This CDR3 reads CAWTGGLANYGYTF. The CDR3 coding sequence is TGTGCCTGGACGGGAGGACTAGCTAACTATGGCTACACCTTC.

This sequence joins TRBV5-6 and TRBJ1-3; weak D call: TRBD1 (6 bases). Trimming left V 3 bases short and J 0 bases short, with 10 bases between. Germline V CDR1 and CDR2: SGHDT, YYEEEE. The CDR3 is 15 residues long. In nucleotides, the CDR3 is TGTGCCAGCAGCTACAGGGTGAGCTCTGGAAACACCATATATTTT. This sequence encodes CASSYRVSSGNTIYF.

This chain links TRBV7-9 with TRBJ2-5, with 8 positions matching TRBD2. The J segment lost 4 bases and the V segment lost 5 bases, leaving 9 bases of the junction unmatched. Per germline, CDR1 SEHNR and CDR2 FQNEAQ (reference sequence). The CDR3 is 15 residues long. The CDR3 region has the DNA TGTGCCAGCAGCCCGTCGGGGCTAGCGGGAGAGACCCAGTACTTC. Protein sequence: CASSPSGLAGETQYF.

The J gene is TRBJ2-2, the V gene TRBV4-1; TRBD1 aligns across 7 bases. Germline assignment: CDR1 MGHRA and CDR2 YSYEKL. Trimming cost V 4 bases and J 0 bases; bases outside gene matches: 8. The CDR3 is 17 amino acids. CDR3: CASSLLGQATNTGELFF. The CDR3 nucleotides are TGCGCCAGCAGCCTCCTTGGACAGGCTACGAACACCGGGGAGCTGTTTTTT.

The chain is built from TRBV4-1 and TRBJ1-4; the D gene is possibly TRBD1 (5 bases). The CDR3 is 15 residues long. Trimming removed 0 bases at V and 5 bases at J, with 10 bases between. CDR1 MGHRA and CDR2 YSYEKL come from the germline V gene. The CDR3, as DNA: TGCGCCAGCAGCCAAGATAGGACACTCAATGAAAAACTGTTTTTT. It codes for CASSQDRTLNEKLFF.

The V gene is TRBV5-1, the J gene TRBJ2-7, with 7 bases that match TRBD2. V shed 1 base, J shed 3 bases, and the junction held 22 bases outside the gene matches. This CDR3 is built from 20 residues. Per the germline V gene, CDR1 is SGHRS and CDR2 is YFSETQ. The CDR3 here is CASSLQLRRDYVSVSYEQYF. The DNA of the CDR3 is TGCGCCAGCAGCTTGCAACTACGCCGGGACTACGTTAGCGTCAGCTACGAGCAGTACTTC.

This chain uses TRBV5-1 with TRBJ2-3; D remains ambiguous. The CDR3 runs 13 residues. The V gene lost 4 bases and the J gene lost 1 base, with 7 bases spanning the gap. The germline V gene has CDR1 SGHRS and CDR2 YFSETQ. The CDR3 DNA is TGCGCCAGCAGCCTCGAGGGCACAGATACGCAGTATTTT. Protein sequence: CASSLEGTDTQYF.

This rearrangement joins TRBV6-1 to TRBJ2-4; the match to TRBD2 covers 12 bases. Germline V gene lookup returns CDR1 MNHNS and CDR2 SASEGT. The CDR3 is made up of 23 amino acids. Trimming took 2 bases from V and 0 from J; bases not matched to a gene: 20. This CDR3 reads CASSESGQGTGTSGWAAKNIQYF. Here the CDR3 DNA reads TGTGCCAGCAGTGAAAGTGGCCAGGGGACCGGGACTAGCGGGTGGGCAGCCAAAAACATTCAGTACTTC.